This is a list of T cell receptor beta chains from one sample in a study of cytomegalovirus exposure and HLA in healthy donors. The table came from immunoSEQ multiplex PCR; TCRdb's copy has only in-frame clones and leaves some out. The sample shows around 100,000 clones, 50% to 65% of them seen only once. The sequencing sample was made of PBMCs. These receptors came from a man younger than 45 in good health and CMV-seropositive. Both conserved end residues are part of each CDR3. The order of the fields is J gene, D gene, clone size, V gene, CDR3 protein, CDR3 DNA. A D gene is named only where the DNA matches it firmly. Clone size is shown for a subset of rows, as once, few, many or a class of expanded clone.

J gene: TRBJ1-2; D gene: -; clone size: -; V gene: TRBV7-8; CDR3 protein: CASSLSRSGRGVANYGYTF; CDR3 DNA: TGTGCCAGCAGCTTATCGAGGTCGGGGCGGGGGGTGGCTAACTATGGCTACACCTTC
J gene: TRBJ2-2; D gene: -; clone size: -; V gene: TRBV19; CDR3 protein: CASREQGVGELFF; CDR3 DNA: TGTGCCAGCAGGGAACAGGGAGTCGGGGAGCTGTTTTTT
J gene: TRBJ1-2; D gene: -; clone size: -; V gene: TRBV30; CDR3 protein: CAWSLMGSGGYTF; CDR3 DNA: TGTGCCTGGAGTCTTATGGGTTCGGGAGGCTACACCTTC
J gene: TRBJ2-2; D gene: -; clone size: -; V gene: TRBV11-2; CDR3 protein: CASSLQNTGELFF; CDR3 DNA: TGTGCCAGCAGCTTACAAAACACCGGGGAGCTGTTTTTT
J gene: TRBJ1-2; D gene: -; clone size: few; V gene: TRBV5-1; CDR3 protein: CASSPTLEGYTF; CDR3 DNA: TGCGCCAGCAGCCCAACTCTGGAGGGCTACACCTTC
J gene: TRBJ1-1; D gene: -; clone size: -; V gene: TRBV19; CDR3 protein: CASSTSQGTEAFF; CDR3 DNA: TGTGCCAGTAGTACTTCTCAGGGCACTGAAGCTTTCTTT
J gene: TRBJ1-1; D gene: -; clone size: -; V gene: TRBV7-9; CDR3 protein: CASSPRQDPNTEAFF; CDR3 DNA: TGTGCCAGCAGCCCCCGACAGGACCCGAACACTGAAGCTTTCTTT
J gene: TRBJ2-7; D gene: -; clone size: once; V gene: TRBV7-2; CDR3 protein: CASSFSPELSYEQYF; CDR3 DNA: TGTGCCAGCAGCTTTAGTCCCGAGCTGTCCTACGAGCAGTACTTC
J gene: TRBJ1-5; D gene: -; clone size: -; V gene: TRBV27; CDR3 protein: CASDTGRKAEPQHF; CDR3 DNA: TGTGCCAGCGACACAGGGAGAAAAGCGGAGCCCCAGCATTTT
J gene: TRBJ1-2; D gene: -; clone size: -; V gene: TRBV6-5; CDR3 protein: CASSYSGGALGCTF; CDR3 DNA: TGTGCCAGCAGTTACTCGGGGGGGGCGCTTGGCTGCACCTTC
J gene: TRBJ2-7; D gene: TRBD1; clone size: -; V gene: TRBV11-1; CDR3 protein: CASSLLAGTGSYEQYF; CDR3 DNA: TGTGCCAGCAGCTTATTGGCCGGGACAGGGTCGTACGAGCAGTACTTC
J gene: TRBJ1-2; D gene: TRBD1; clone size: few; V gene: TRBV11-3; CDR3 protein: CASSLGGNYGYTF; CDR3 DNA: TGTGCCAGCAGCCTAGGGGGCAACTATGGCTACACCTTC
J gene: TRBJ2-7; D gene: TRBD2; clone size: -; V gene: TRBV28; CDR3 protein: CASSVMGLAGGYEQYF; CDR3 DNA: TGTGCCAGCAGTGTCATGGGACTAGCGGGGGGTTACGAGCAGTACTTC
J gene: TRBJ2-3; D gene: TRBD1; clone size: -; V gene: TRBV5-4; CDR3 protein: CASRLGQGATDTQYF; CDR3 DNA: TGTGCCAGCAGGTTGGGACAGGGGGCTACAGATACGCAGTATTTT
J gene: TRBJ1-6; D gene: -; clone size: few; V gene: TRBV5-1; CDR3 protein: CASMGDNSPLHF; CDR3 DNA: TGCGCCAGCATGGGCGATAATTCACCCCTCCACTTT
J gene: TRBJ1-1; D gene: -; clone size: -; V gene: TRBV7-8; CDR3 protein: CASRPRGLMNTEAFF; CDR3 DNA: TGTGCCAGCAGACCCCGAGGGCTCATGAACACTGAAGCTTTCTTT